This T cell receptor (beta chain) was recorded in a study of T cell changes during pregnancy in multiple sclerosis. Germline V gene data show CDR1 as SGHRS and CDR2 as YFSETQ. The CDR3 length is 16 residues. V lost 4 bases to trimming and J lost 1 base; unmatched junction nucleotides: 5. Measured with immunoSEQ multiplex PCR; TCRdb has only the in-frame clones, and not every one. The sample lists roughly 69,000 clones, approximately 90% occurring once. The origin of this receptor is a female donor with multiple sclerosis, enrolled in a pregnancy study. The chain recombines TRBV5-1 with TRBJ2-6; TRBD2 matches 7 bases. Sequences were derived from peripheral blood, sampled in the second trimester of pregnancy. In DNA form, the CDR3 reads TGCGCCAGCAGCGCGGTGGGGGGGTCTGGGGCCAACGTCCTGACTTTC. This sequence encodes CASSAVGGSGANVLTF.